The source of this TCR beta chain is a study of blood T cell repertoires in COVID-19. In the study overall: Specimens from acute and convalescent COVID-19 originated in the United States, Italy and Spain. PBMCs, B-cell-depleted T cells, or T cells provided the cDNA or gDNA that made up the material.

Original processing notes: Reference gene primer amplification gave estimated nucleated cell counts. Produced via immunoSEQ multiplex PCR; TCRdb's table is partial and in-frame only. V and J calls and clone size come straight from that table; D and trimming were deduced from the DNA. The sample has 150,000 to 200,000 clones; roughly nine tenths are singletons. V lost 1 base and J lost 3, with 9 bases in between. The CDR3 covers 14 residues. CDR1 is MGHRA, CDR2 YSYEKL, per germline. This receptor was taken from an elderly woman in a cohort sampled during active or convalescent COVID-19. The chain couples TRBV4-1 to TRBJ2-5; maybe TRBD1 (5 bases). The sample consisted of peripheral blood. CDR3 region: CASSQVIREETQYF. The CDR3 DNA is TGCGCCAGCAGCCAAGTAATCAGGGAAGAGACCCAGTACTTC.